A selection of T cell receptor beta chains follows, all from one sample in a study of neoadjuvant anti-PD-1 for oral cavity cancer. Using immunoSEQ multiplex PCR, the repertoire was profiled, and TCRdb retains in-frame clones only, with some absent. Altogether approximately 68,000 clones are present, roughly 90% being singletons, with the ten largest covering 2.5% to 3%. Sequenced here: PBMCs, sampled after nivolumab (anti-PD-1) treatment. These receptors were taken from a person between 40 and 85 years old with oral cavity squamous cell carcinoma. Each CDR3 is given without its conserved first and last residue.

j_call v_call cdr3_aa
TRBJ2-2 TRBV27 ASTLAGVTGELF
TRBJ1-5 TRBV29-1 SVLVQPNQPQH
TRBJ1-3 TRBV30 AWSPGTGNTIY
TRBJ1-1 TRBV6-5 ASTLGTEAF
TRBJ1-2 TRBV25-1 ASTMGGPNYGYT
TRBJ2-1 TRBV25-1 ASSVLAGDSYNEQF
TRBJ2-1 TRBV6-1 ASSDPWTSFRNEQF
TRBJ2-7 TRBV5-1 ASSLGSRDYYEQY
TRBJ2-7 TRBV30 AWDGTGTGIEQY
TRBJ2-3 TRBV28 ASSFTGGTADTQY
TRBJ1-4 TRBV30 AWNLPWRGPNEKLF
TRBJ2-1 TRBV5-5 ASSFVILAGFNEQF
TRBJ2-7 TRBV5-4 ASSPGGLAGVYEQY
TRBJ2-1 TRBV25-1 ASSELGLAGSNEQF
TRBJ1-3 TRBV9 ASSGAGRGLSGNTIY
TRBJ2-1 TRBV10-3 AIRDTRGTSGSHEQF
TRBJ2-1 TRBV9 ASSINSGSYGFNEQF
TRBJ2-1 TRBV10-1 ASSESVGNYNEQF
TRBJ1-4 TRBV6-1 ASKRTGLGEKLF
TRBJ2-4 TRBV5-6 ASSLKQIETIQY
TRBJ2-7 TRBV18 ASSLTQAGSGYEQY
TRBJ2-5 TRBV6-5 ASSYNRQGLRETQY
TRBJ2-6 TRBV5-1 ASSVTGANVLT
TRBJ1-1 TRBV2 ASESGIGATEAF
TRBJ2-1 TRBV2 ASPGQVRNEQF
TRBJ1-2 TRBV6-1 ASIPGYGRVGYT
TRBJ1-2 TRBV13 ASSVTGGANGYT
TRBJ2-2 TRBV4-1 ASRRGPNTGELF
TRBJ1-4 TRBV10-3 AISKGTGTNEKLF
TRBJ1-2 TRBV9 ASSVAGGTGAGYGYT
TRBJ2-3 TRBV6-1 ASRLGLQDTQY
TRBJ2-5 TRBV9 ASSVGTMETQY
TRBJ2-7 TRBV18 ASSPPGLANSYEQY
TRBJ2-5 TRBV9 ASSVDGMVETQY
TRBJ1-2 TRBV28 ASGGTGGVGYT
TRBJ2-7 TRBV27 ASSSPSTGDYEQY
TRBJ2-5 TRBV9 ASSVAGETQY
TRBJ2-7 TRBV29-1 SVRSSYEQY
TRBJ1-2 TRBV19 ASSSDRVMFANYGYT
TRBJ1-1 TRBV5-6 ASSPGRRGLVAEAF
TRBJ1-2 TRBV5-6 ASSLGTVNYGYT
TRBJ1-6 TRBV6-1 ASSKTHRNSPLH